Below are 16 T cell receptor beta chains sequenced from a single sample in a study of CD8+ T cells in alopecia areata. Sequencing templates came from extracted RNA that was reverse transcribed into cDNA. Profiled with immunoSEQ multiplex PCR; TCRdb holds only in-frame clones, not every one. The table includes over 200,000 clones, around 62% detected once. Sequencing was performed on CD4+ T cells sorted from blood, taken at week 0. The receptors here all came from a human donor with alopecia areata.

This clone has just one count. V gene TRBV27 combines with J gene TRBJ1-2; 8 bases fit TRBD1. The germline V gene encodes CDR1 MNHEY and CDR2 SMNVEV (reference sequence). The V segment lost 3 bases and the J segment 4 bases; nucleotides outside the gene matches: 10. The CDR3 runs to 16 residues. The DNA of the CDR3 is TGTGCCAGCAGTTTCGTGCCTCCAGGGACAGGCTATGGCTACACCTTC. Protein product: CASSFVPPGTGYGYTF.

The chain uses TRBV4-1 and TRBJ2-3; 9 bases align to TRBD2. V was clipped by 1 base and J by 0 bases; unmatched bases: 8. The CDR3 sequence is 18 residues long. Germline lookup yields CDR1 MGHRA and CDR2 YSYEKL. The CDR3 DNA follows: TGCGCCAGCAGCCAAGGCGTGCAAGCGGGGGGAAGCACAGATACGCAGTATTTT. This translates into CASSQGVQAGGSTDTQYF.

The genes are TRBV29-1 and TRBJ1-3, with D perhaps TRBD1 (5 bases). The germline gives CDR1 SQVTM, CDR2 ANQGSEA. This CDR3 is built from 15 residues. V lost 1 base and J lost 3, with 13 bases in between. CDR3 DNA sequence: TGCAGCGTTGAAGCGGGGACGAGGAATGGAAACACCATATATTTT. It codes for CSVEAGTRNGNTIYF.

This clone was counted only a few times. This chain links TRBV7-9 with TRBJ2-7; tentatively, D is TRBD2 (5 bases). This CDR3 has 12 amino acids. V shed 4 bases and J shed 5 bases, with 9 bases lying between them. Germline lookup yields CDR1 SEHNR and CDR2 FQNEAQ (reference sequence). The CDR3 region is CASSSAGHEQYF. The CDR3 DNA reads TGTGCCAGCAGCTCCGCGGGCCACGAGCAGTACTTC.

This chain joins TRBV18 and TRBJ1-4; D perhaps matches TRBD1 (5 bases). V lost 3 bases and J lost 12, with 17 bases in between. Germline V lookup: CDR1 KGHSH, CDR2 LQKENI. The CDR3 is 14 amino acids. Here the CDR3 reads CASSPGRPKEELFF. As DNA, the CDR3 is TGTGCCAGCTCACCGGGACGGCCCAAGGAGGAACTGTTTTTT.

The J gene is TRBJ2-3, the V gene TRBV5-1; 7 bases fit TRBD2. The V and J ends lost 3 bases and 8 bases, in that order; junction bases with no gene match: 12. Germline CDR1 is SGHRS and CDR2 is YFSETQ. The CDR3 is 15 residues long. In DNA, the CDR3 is TGCGCCAGCAGCTGGGGGACTAACGATTCCCCTACGCAGTATTTT. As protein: CASSWGTNDSPTQYF. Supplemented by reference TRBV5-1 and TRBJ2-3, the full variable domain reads KAGVTQTPRYLIKTRGQQVTLSCSPISGHRSVSWYQQTPGQGLQFLFEYFSETQRNKGNFPGRFSGRQFSNSRSEMNVSTLELGDSALYLCASSWGTNDSPTQYFGPGTRLTVL.

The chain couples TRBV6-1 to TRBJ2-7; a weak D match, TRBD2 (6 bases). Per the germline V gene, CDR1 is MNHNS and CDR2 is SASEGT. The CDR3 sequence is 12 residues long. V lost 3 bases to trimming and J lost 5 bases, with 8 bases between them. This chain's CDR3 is CASSETRHEQYF. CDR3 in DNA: TGTGCCAGCAGTGAGACTAGACACGAGCAGTACTTC.

The CDR3 loop is CASLPGTLTGELFF. Written as DNA, the CDR3 is TGTGCCAGCCTTCCCGGGACACTCACCGGGGAGCTGTTTTTT. This sequence joins TRBV19 and TRBJ2-2; possibly TRBD1 for D (6 bases). The CDR3 length is 14 residues. Germline values: CDR1 LNHDA, CDR2 SQIVND (reference sequence). V lost 9 bases and J 4 bases, leaving 15 bases between the germline ends.

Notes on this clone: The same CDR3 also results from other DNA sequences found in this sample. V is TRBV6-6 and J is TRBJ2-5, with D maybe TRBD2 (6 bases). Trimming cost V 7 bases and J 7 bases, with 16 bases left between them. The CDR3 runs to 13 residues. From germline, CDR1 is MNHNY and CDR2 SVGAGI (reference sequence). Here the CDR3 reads CASTWDGGWTQYF. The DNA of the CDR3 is TGTGCCAGCACTTGGGACGGGGGATGGACCCAGTACTTC.

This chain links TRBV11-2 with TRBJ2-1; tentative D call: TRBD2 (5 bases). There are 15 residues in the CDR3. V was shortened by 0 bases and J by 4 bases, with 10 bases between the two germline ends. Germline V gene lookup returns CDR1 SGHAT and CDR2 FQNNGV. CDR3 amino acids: CASSLDGRIYNEQFF. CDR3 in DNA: TGTGCCAGCAGCTTAGATGGGAGAATTTACAATGAGCAGTTCTTC.

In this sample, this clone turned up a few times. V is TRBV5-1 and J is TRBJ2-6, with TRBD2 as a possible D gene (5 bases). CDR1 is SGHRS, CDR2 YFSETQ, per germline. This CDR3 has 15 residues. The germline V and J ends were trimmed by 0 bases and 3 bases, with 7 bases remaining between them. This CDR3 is CASSLAGNGANVLTF. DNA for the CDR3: TGCGCCAGCAGCTTGGCGGGGAATGGGGCCAACGTCCTGACTTTC.

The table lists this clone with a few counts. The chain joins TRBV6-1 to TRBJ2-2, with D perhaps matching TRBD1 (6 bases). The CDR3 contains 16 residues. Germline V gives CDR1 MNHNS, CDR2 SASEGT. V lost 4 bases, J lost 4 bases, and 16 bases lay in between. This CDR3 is CASSVLSLQGTGELFF. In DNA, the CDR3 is TGTGCCAGCAGTGTACTCTCATTACAGGGCACCGGGGAGCTGTTTTTT.

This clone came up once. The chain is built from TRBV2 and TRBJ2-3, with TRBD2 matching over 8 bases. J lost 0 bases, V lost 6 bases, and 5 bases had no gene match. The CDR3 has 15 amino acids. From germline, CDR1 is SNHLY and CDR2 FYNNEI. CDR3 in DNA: TGTGCCAGCAGCGGAGCGGGGGTTAGCACAGATACGCAGTATTTT. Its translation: CASSGAGVSTDTQYF.

CDR3 residues: CASSSVGTGNQPQHF. DNA for the CDR3: TGTGCCAGCAGCTCCGTGGGGACGGGCAATCAGCCCCAGCATTTT. The gene calls are TRBV7-2 and TRBJ1-5; a weak D match, TRBD1 (5 bases). The germline CDR1 and CDR2 sequences are SGHTA and FQGNSA. The CDR3 consists of 15 residues. Between the trimmed V and J ends, which lost 4 bases and 2 bases, there was a span of 12 bases.

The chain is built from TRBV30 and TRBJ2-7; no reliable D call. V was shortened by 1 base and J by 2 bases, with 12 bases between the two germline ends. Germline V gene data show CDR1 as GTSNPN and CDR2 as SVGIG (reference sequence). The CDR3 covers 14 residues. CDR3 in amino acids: CAWSEWHFTYEQYF. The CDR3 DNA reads TGTGCCTGGAGTGAGTGGCACTTTACCTACGAGCAGTACTTC. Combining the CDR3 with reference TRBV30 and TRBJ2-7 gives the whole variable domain SQTIHQWPATLVQPVGSPLSLECTVEGTSNPNLYWYRQAAGRGLQLLFYSVGIGQISSEVPQNLSASRPQDRQFILSSKKLLLSDSGFYLCAWSEWHFTYEQYFGPGTRLTVT.

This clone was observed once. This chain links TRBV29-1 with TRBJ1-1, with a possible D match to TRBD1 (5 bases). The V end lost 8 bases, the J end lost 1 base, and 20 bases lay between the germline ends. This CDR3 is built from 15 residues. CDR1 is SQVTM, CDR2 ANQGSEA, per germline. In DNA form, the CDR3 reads TGCAGCCCGGACCCTGCAGGGCCCCGGAACACTGAAGCTTTCTTT. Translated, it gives CSPDPAGPRNTEAFF. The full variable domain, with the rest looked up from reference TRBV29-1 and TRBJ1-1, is SAVISQKPSRDICQRGTSLTIQCQVDSQVTMMFWYRQQPGQSLTLIATANQGSEATYESGFVIDKFPISRPNLTFSTLTVSNMSPEDSSIYLCSPDPAGPRNTEAFFGQGTRLTVV.